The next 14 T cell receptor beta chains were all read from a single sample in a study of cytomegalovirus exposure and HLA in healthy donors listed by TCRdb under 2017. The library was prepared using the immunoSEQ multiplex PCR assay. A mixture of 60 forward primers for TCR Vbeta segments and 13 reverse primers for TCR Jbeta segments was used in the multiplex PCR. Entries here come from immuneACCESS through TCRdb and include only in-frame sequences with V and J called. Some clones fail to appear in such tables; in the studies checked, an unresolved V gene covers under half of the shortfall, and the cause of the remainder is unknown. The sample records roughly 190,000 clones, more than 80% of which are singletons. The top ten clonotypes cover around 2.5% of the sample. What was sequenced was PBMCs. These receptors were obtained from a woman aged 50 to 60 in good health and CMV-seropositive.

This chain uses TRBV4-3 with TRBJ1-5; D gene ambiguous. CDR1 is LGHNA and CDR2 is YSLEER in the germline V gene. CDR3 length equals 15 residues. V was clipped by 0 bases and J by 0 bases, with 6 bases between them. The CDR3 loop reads CASSQDTGSNQPQHF. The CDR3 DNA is TGCGCCAGCAGCCAAGATACGGGTAGCAATCAGCCCCAGCATTTT.

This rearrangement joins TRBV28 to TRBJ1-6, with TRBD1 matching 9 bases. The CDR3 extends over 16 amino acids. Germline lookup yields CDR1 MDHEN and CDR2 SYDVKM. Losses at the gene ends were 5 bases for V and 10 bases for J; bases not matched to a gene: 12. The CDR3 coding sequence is TGTGCCAGCAGTGAGGGTCCGGGACAGGGAGGATCACCCCTCCACTTT. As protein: CASSEGPGQGGSPLHF.

CDR3 DNA: TGCGCCAGCACCATAATCCGGGACAGGGGTGGAATTAACTACGAGCAGTACTTC. As protein: CASTIIRDRGGINYEQYF. The chain uses TRBV10-1 and TRBJ2-7, with TRBD1 identical over 10 bases. Germline CDR1 WNHNN, CDR2 SYGVQD (reference sequence). This CDR3 has 18 residues. V was pared by 7 bases and J by 3 bases, with 18 bases of the junction left unmatched.

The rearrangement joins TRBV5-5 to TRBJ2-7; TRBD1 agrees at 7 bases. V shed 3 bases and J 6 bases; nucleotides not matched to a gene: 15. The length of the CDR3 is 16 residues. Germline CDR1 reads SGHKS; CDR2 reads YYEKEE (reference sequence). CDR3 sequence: CASSSDSGTARREQYF. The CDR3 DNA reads TGTGCCAGCAGCTCGGATTCCGGGACAGCGCGGCGCGAGCAGTACTTC.

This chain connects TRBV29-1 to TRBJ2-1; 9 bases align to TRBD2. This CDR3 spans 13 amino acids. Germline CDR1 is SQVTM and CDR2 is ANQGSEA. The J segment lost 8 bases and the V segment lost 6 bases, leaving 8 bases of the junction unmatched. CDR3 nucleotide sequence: TGCAGCGTCCCCAGGGCGGGGGGGGATGAGCAGTTCTTC. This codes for CSVPRAGGDEQFF.

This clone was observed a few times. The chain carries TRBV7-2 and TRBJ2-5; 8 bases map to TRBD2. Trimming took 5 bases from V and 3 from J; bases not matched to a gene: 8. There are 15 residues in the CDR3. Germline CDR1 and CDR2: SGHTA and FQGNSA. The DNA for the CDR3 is TGTGCCAGCAGCCCGGGTCTGACTAGCGAAGAGACCCAGTACTTC. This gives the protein CASSPGLTSEETQYF.

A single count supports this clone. The CDR3 bases are TGTGCCAGCTGGGGGACAGGGGGTGTCAAGACCCAGTACTTC. Protein product: CASWGTGGVKTQYF. The chain joins TRBV6-5 to TRBJ2-5, with 11 positions matching TRBD1. In germline, CDR1 is MNHEY, CDR2 SVGAGI. Trimming cost V 8 bases and J 6 bases; bases outside gene matches: 8. The CDR3 is made up of 14 amino acids.

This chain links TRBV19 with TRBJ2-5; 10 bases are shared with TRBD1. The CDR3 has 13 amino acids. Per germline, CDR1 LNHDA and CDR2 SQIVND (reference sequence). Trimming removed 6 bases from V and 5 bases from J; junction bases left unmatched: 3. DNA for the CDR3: TGTGCCAGTAGGGGACAGGGGTACGAGACCCAGTACTTC. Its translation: CASRGQGYETQYF.

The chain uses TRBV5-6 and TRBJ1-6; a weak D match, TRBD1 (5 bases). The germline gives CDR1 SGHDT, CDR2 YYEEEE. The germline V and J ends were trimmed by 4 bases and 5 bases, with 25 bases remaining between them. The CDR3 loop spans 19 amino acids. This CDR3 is CASSAIRRQFNFDNSPLHF. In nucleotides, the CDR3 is TGTGCCAGCAGCGCCATAAGGAGACAGTTTAATTTTGATAATTCACCCCTCCACTTT.

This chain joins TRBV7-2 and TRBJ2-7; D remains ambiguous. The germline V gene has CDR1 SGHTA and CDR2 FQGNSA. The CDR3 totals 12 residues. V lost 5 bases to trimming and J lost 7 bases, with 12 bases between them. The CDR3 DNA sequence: TGTGCCAGCAGCCCCCCGGTTCTAGAGCAGTACTTC. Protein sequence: CASSPPVLEQYF.

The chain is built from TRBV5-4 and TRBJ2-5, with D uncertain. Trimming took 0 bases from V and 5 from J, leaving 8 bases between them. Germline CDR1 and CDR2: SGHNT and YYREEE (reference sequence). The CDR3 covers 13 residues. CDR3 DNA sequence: TGTGCCAGCAGCTTGGAGAACCGGGAGACCCAGTACTTC. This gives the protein CASSLENRETQYF. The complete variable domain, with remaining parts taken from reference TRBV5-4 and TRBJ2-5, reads ETGVTQSPTHLIKTRGQQVTLRCSSQSGHNTVSWYQQALGQGPQFIFQYYREEENGRGNFPPRFSGLQFPNYSSELNVNALELDDSALYLCASSLENRETQYFGPGTRLLVL.

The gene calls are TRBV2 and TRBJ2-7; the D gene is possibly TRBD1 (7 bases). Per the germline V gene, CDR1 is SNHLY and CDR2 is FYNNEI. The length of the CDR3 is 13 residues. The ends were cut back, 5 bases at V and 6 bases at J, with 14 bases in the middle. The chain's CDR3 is CASSYLQGGEQYF. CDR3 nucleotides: TGTGCCAGCAGTTATCTCCAGGGGGGCGAGCAGTACTTC.

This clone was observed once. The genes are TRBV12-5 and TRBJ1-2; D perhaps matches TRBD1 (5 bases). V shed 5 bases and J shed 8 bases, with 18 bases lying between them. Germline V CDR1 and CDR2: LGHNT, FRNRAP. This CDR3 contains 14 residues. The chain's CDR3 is CASGTGGMWGGYTF. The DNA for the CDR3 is TGTGCTAGTGGTACCGGGGGGATGTGGGGCGGCTACACCTTC.

The CDR3 DNA sequence: TGCGCCAGCTACCATATAGGTAGGCAGGGGGCCCCTGGAAACACCATATATTTT. It specifies CASYHIGRQGAPGNTIYF. The chain employs TRBV4-1 and TRBJ1-3; 8 bases line up with TRBD1. This CDR3 contains 18 residues. Germline trimming cut 8 bases from V and 2 bases from J; bases unmatched to any gene: 17. In germline, CDR1 is MGHRA, CDR2 YSYEKL.